One sample yielded the 15 T cell receptor beta chains listed below, sequenced in a study of T cell repertoires in cytomegalovirus infection. Each CDR3 protein gets one entry after TCRdb re-called the reads with MiXCR. This table holds hundreds of thousands of distinct CDR3 sequences, less than 25% found once. Material: CD8+ T cells from PBMCs. The source of these receptors is a human donor in good health (CMV status not recorded). Some clones in this sample may be carry-over from other donors' samples.

The rearrangement uses TRBV19 and TRBJ2-1; 9 bases agree with TRBD1. Per the germline V gene, CDR1 is LNHDA and CDR2 is SQIVND (reference sequence). J gave up 1 base and V 5 bases, and 3 bases lay outside the gene matches. The CDR3 runs 15 residues. The CDR3 nucleotides read TGTGCCAGTAGTGACGGGACAGGGTCCTACAATGAGCAGTTCTTC. Translation gives CASSDGTGSYNEQFF.

This chain joins TRBV19 and TRBJ1-5; unclear D gene. Trimming removed 0 bases from V and 4 bases from J, with 19 bases in between. Germline CDR1 and CDR2: LNHDA and SQIVND (reference sequence). The CDR3 runs 18 residues. DNA of the CDR3: TGTGCCAGTAGTATAGATCGTATCCTCATAATCGGGAATCAGCCCCAGCATTTT. It encodes CASSIDRILIIGNQPQHF.

This chain uses TRBV7-4 with TRBJ1-2; D is unresolved. Germline values: CDR1 SGHVT, CDR2 SQSDAQ. The germline V and J ends were trimmed by 5 bases and 0 bases, with 16 bases remaining between them. The CDR3 loop spans 16 amino acids. For the CDR3, the DNA is TGTGCCAGCAGCCACTTCGGAGCCTCCTCTAACTATGGCTACACCTTC. Its translation: CASSHFGASSNYGYTF.

A few counts support this clonotype. The CDR3 region is CASSEAGGHEDTQYF. Written as DNA, the CDR3 is TGTGCCAGCAGTGAAGCGGGGGGGCACGAAGATACGCAGTATTTT. The chain has TRBV2 and TRBJ2-3, with D maybe TRBD2 (7 bases). The CDR3 totals 15 residues. The V gene's germline CDR1 is SNHLY and CDR2 FYNNEI. V was trimmed by 0 bases and J by 5 bases, leaving 12 bases between them.

The chain is built from TRBV5-6 and TRBJ2-3; D gene unclear. The CDR3 totals 12 residues. The V end was cut by 4 bases, the J end by 6 bases, with 9 bases between. Germline V gene sequence: CDR1 SGHDT, CDR2 YYEEEE. DNA for the CDR3: TGTGCCAGCAGCCCTTGGTCGGATACGCAGTATTTT. Its protein product is CASSPWSDTQYF.

In the case of this clonotype: Its ends do not fully match the called genes, so a read error is possible. The chain joins TRBV7-9 to TRBJ2-5; D may be TRBD1 or TRBD2 (6 bases each). This CDR3 region has 14 residues. Germline V gene sequence: CDR1 SEHNR, CDR2 FQNEAQ (reference sequence). CDR3 nucleotide sequence: TGTGCCAGCGGCTTCCCGGGGGCCCAAGAGACCCAGTACTTC. It translates to CASGFPGAQETQYF.

This clonotype showed up just a few times. The chain carries TRBV13 and TRBJ2-7; D is possibly TRBD2 (7 bases). The V end lost 0 bases, the J end lost 5 bases, and 11 bases lay between the germline ends. The germline CDR1 and CDR2 sequences are PRHDT and FYEKMQ (reference sequence). The CDR3 extends over 14 amino acids. The CDR3: CASSLGPGGNEQYF. CDR3 DNA sequence: TGTGCCAGCAGCTTAGGCCCGGGGGGCAACGAGCAGTACTTC.

This clonotype was counted a few times. The J gene is TRBJ2-3, the V gene TRBV6-6; D not resolved. V lost 5 bases to trimming and J lost 0 bases, with 12 bases between them. The CDR3 covers 15 residues. Germline CDR1 and CDR2: MNHNY and SVGAGI (reference sequence). The CDR3 sequence: CASSRLTISTDTQYF. CDR3 nucleotides: TGTGCCAGCAGTAGACTGACGATCAGCACAGATACGCAGTATTTT.

The chain is built from TRBV11-2 and TRBJ1-2; TRBD1 matches 10 bases. Looked up from germline, CDR1 is SGHAT and CDR2 is FQNNGV. The CDR3 runs to 14 residues. Losses at the gene ends were 6 bases for V and 2 bases for J; bases not matched to a gene: 3. The DNA for the CDR3 is TGTGCCAGCAGATTGGGACAGGGGAACTATGGCTACACCTTC. This encodes CASRLGQGNYGYTF.

This chain links TRBV28 with TRBJ2-1; D unclear. The V and J ends lost 5 bases and 6 bases respectively, with 17 bases between them. CDR1 is MDHEN, CDR2 SYDVKM, per germline. There are 15 residues in the CDR3. CDR3 DNA sequence: TGTGCCAGCAGTACCACTTCCGAAATTAGCAATGAGCAGTTCTTC. Residues: CASSTTSEISNEQFF.

About this clonotype: A much larger clone lies a single base off, so this may be a read error. This sequence joins TRBV7-2 and TRBJ2-2; D is unresolved. The CDR3 is 13 residues long. Per germline, CDR1 SGHTA and CDR2 FQGNSA. For the CDR3, the DNA is TGTGGCAGCAGCTTAGAGCCAACCGGGGAGCTGTTTTTT. Amino acids: CGSSLEPTGELFF.

The V call is TRBV7-2, the J call TRBJ1-1; D uncertain. Germline CDR1 and CDR2: SGHTA and FQGNSA. The CDR3 is made up of 17 amino acids. Trimming took 5 bases from V and 0 from J, leaving 19 bases between them. In nucleotides, the CDR3 is TGTGCCAGCAGCCTACATCCGAGGGTTTCGGTGAACACTGAAGCTTTCTTT. This gives the protein CASSLHPRVSVNTEAFF.

This clonotype occurred a few times. In nucleotides, the CDR3 is TGTGCCAGCAGCCAAGAAGGGAAACTGTTTTTT. Translation: CASSQEGKLFF. This sequence joins TRBV3-1 and TRBJ1-4; no clear D gene. This CDR3 is built from 11 residues. The V end lost 0 bases, the J end lost 11 bases, and 4 bases lay between the germline ends. In germline, CDR1 is LGHDT, CDR2 YNNKEL (reference sequence).

The chain links TRBV6-2 or TRBV6-3 to TRBJ2-6; D may be TRBD1 (6 bases). Per the germline V gene, CDR1 is MNHEY and CDR2 is SVGEGT. Trimming cost V 0 bases and J 0 bases, with 15 bases left between them. The CDR3 loop spans 19 amino acids. In nucleotides, the CDR3 is TGTGCCAGCAGTTACTCGATAAGGACAGATAGCTCTGGGGCCAACGTCCTGACTTTC. Its protein is CASSYSIRTDSSGANVLTF.

The gene calls are TRBV7-8 and TRBJ2-1, with D hard to call. V was shortened by 8 bases and J by 0 bases, with 17 bases between the two germline ends. The CDR3 length is 16 residues. Germline V gene sequence: CDR1 SGHVS, CDR2 FQNEAQ. CDR3 bases: TGTGCCAGCTATTCGCCCATTCGGGCCTCCTACAATGAGCAGTTCTTC. Its protein product is CASYSPIRASYNEQFF.